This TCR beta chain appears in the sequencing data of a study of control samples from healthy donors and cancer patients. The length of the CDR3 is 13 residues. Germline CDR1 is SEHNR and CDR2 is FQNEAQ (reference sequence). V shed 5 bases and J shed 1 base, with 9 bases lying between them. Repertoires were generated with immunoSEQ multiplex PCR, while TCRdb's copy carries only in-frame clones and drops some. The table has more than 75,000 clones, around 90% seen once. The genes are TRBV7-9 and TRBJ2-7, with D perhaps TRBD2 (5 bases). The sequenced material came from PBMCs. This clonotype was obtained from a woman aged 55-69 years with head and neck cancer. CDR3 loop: CASSPRESYEQYF. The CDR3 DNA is TGTGCCAGCAGCCCCCGGGAATCCTACGAGCAGTACTTC.